The sequence of this TCR beta chain was determined in a study of T-cell memory formation after mild COVID-19. Study-level background: The TCR clusters were mostly specific to one donor.

Libraries for TCRalpha and TCRbeta carried sample barcodes and unique molecular identifiers via 5'RACE. TCRdb used MiXCR to reprocess the 5' RACE reads, holding one entry per CDR3 protein. The sample includes around 310,000 distinct CDR3 sequences, roughly an eighth seen only once; the top ten take approximately 22%. Broader study findings: Contracting CD4+ clones were located mainly in CM and EM, and CD8+ clones in EMRA. Day 15 to 85 contracting clones showed balanced CD4/CD8; day 15 to 37 expanders favored CD4+.

Remarks on this clonotype: No antigen is known for it.

Per the germline V gene, CDR1 is ENHRY and CDR2 is SYGVKD. Trimming took 0 bases from V and 0 from J; bases not matched to a gene: 2. The CDR3 spans 15 residues. This sequence was found in a man aged 18 to 30 who had mild COVID-19 (a few samples of this study predate the infection). Cell type and time point are not known. Sequenced input: PBMCs or a T cell subset sorted from them (not recorded which). This sequence joins TRBV10-3 and TRBJ2-7, with 7 bases that match TRBD2. The CDR3 DNA sequence: TGTGCCATCAGTGAGTCGGGGGGGACCTCCTACGAGCAGTACTTC. This codes for CAISESGGTSYEQYF.